This TCR beta chain derives from a study of shared clonotypes between healthy human individuals. Using immunoSEQ multiplex PCR, the repertoire was profiled, and TCRdb retains in-frame clones only, with some absent. The sample carries 2,100,000 or so clones, approximately 96% recorded once. Germline values: CDR1 ENHRY, CDR2 SYGVKD. V lost 0 bases to trimming and J lost 4 bases, with 10 bases between them. The CDR3 has 15 amino acids. This chain joins TRBV10-3 and TRBJ1-5, with D unclear. The TCR sequence derives from a man between 18 and 29 years old in good health. The sample was naive CD4+ T cells sorted from blood. Subset given: CD45RA+ positively selected. This chain's CDR3 is CAISESQDPNQPQHF. DNA of the CDR3: TGTGCCATCAGTGAGTCTCAGGACCCAAATCAGCCCCAGCATTTT.